The T cell receptor (beta chain) described here comes from a study of cytomegalovirus exposure and HLA in healthy donors. Study-wide points: Most CMV-associated TCR beta chains appeared HLA-restricted in a later analysis. Analysis performed later found 15,000 or so TCR beta sequences associated with HLA alleles at 0.05 false discovery rate. Clonal expansion was found to be greater in HLA-associated TCR beta chains than in equally common others in a later analysis. V- and J-gene trimming of TCR beta was linked (in a later analysis) to a missense DCLRE1C variant.

Trimming took off 5 bases at V and 7 bases at J, with 21 bases between the two ends. CDR3 length: 15 residues. Germline values: CDR1 SGHDT, CDR2 YYEEEE. PCR was performed using 60 Vbeta and 13 Jbeta primers. TCRdb's table, derived via immunoSEQ multiplex PCR, lists solely in-frame clones and lacks some. The record lists roughly 50,000 clones, of which the ten most abundant hold 6% to 7.5%. On this clone itself: The antigen is unknown.

The J gene is TRBJ1-1, the V gene TRBV5-6; tentative D call: TRBD1 (5 bases). This receptor was obtained from a woman in her thirties or forties in good health and CMV-seronegative. The sample consisted of PBMCs. The CDR3 region is CASRDSQEYQGEAFF. CDR3 nucleotides: TGTGCCAGCAGGGATTCGCAGGAGTATCAGGGTGAAGCTTTCTTT. Full variable domain (outside the CDR3, taken from reference TRBV5-6 and TRBJ1-1): DAGVTQSPTHLIKTRGQQVTLRCSPKSGHDTVSWYQQALGQGPQFIFQYYEEEERQRGNFPDRFSGHQFPNYSSELNVNALLLGDSALYLCASRDSQEYQGEAFFGQGTRLTVV.